This TCR beta chain was profiled in a study of follicular helper T cells after annual influenza vaccination. As to time point: 2015-2016 season, pre-vaccination. Subjects lived in the community and lacked influenza vaccine within the prior 6 months. The assay was immunoSEQ multiplex PCR, and TCRdb's table has in-frame clones only and misses some. The table has 1,200 or so clones, roughly 84% seen once. This CDR3 comprises 13 residues. Looked up from germline, CDR1 is SGHDN and CDR2 is FVKESK. The V and J ends lost 5 bases and 5 bases respectively, with 12 bases between them. This sequence joins TRBV14 and TRBJ2-5; D gene uncertain. The source is an adult who received the influenza vaccine. Material: CXCR5+ CD38+ circulating T follicular helper cells from blood, obtained on the day of influenza vaccination. Subset defined: circulating Tfh, non-naive CD4+CXCR5+PD-1+ (ICOS+CD38+ or ICOS-CD38-). The CDR3, as DNA: TGTGCCAGCAGCTCCGACAATGAGGAGACCCAGTACTTC. Translating it yields CASSSDNEETQYF. The whole variable domain, filled in from reference TRBV14 and TRBJ2-5, reads EAGVTQFPSHSVIEKGQTVTLRCDPISGHDNLYWYRRVMGKEIKFLLHFVKESKQDESGMPNNRFLAERTGGTYSTLKVQPAELEDSGVYFCASSSDNEETQYFGPGTRLLVL.